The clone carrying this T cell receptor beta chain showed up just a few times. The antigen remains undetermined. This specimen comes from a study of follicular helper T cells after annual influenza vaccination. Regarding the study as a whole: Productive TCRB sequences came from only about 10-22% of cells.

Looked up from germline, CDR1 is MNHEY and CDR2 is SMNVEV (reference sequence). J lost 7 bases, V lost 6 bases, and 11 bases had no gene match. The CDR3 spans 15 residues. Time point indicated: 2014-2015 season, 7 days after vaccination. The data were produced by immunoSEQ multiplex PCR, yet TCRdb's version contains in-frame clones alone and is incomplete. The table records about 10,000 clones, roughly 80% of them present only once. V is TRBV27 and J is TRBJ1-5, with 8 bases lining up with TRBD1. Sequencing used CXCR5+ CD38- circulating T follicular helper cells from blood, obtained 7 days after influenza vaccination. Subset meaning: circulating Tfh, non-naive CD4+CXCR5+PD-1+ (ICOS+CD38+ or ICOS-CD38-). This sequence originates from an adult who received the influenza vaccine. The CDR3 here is CASSRTGTGRQPQHF. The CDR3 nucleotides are TGTGCCAGCAGCCGGACAGGGACCGGCCGCCAGCCCCAGCATTTT.